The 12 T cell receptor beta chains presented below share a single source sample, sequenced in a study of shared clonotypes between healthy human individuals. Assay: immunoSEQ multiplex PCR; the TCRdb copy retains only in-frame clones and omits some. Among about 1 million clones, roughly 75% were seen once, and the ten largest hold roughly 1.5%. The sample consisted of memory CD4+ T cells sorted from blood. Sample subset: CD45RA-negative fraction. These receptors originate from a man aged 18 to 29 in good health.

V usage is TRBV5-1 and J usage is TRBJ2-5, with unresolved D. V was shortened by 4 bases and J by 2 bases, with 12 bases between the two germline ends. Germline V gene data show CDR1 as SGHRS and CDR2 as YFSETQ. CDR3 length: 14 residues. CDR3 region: CASSRASDQETQYF. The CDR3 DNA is TGCGCCAGCAGCCGTGCCTCGGATCAAGAGACCCAGTACTTC.

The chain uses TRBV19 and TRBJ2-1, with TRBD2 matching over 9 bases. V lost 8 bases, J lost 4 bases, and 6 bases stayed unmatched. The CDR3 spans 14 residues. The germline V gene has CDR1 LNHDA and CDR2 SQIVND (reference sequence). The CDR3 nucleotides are TGTGCCAGTGCCCTTAGCGGGAGTTACAATGAGCAGTTCTTC. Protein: CASALSGSYNEQFF.

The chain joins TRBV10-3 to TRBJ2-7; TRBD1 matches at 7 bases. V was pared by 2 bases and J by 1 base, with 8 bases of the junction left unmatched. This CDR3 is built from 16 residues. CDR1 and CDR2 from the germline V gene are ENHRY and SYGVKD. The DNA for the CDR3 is TGTGCCATCAGTGAGGGTCAGACAGGGCGATCCTACGAGCAGTACTTC. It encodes CAISEGQTGRSYEQYF.

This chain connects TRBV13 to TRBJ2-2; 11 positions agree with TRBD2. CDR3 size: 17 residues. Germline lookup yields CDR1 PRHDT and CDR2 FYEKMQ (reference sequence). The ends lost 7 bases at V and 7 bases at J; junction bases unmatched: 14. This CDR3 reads CASTQAPLAGVHGELFF. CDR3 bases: TGTGCCAGCACCCAGGCCCCACTAGCGGGAGTACACGGGGAGCTGTTTTTT.

CDR3 in amino acids: CASSQRQGNEKLFF. CDR3 nucleotides: TGTGCCAGCAGCCAAAGACAGGGGAATGAAAAACTGTTTTTT. V is TRBV7-9 and J is TRBJ1-4; 8 nucleotides align to TRBD1. The V gene's germline CDR1 is SEHNR and CDR2 FQNEAQ (reference sequence). V was pared by 5 bases and J by 5 bases, with 4 bases of the junction left unmatched. The CDR3 loop spans 14 amino acids.

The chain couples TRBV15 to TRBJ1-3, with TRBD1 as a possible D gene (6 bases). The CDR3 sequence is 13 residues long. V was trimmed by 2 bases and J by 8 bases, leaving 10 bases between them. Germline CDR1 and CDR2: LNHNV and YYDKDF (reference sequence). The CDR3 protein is CATSRNREYTIYF. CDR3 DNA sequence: TGTGCCACCAGCAGAAACAGGGAGTACACCATATATTTT.

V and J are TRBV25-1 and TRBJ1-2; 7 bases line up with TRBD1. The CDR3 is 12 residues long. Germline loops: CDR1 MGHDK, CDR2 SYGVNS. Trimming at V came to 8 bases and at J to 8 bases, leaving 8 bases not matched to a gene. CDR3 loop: CASQRQGRGYTF. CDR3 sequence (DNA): TGTGCCAGCCAAAGACAGGGTCGGGGCTACACCTTC.

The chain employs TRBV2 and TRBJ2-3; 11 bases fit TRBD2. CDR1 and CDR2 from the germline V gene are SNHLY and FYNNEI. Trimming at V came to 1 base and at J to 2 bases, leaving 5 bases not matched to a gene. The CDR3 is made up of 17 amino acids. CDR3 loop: CASSEGASGGYTDTQYF. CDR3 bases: TGTGCCAGCAGTGAAGGGGCTAGCGGGGGGTACACAGATACGCAGTATTTT.

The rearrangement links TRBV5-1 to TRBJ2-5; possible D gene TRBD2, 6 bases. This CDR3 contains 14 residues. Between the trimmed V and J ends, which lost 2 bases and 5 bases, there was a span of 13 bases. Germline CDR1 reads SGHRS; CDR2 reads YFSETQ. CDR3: CASSLGGVRETQYF. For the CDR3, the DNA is TGCGCCAGCAGCTTAGGAGGGGTCAGGGAGACCCAGTACTTC.

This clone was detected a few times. CDR3: CASSTSPTRGYTF. The CDR3 coding sequence is TGTGCCAGCAGCACGTCCCCAACTCGTGGCTACACCTTC. The gene calls are TRBV5-6 and TRBJ1-2; D is unclear. Trimming stripped 4 bases from V and 7 bases from J, with 14 bases between. The CDR3 has 13 residues. The germline V gene has CDR1 SGHDT and CDR2 YYEEEE. Drawing the rest from reference TRBV5-6 and TRBJ1-2, the complete variable domain is DAGVTQSPTHLIKTRGQQVTLRCSPKSGHDTVSWYQQALGQGPQFIFQYYEEEERQRGNFPDRFSGHQFPNYSSELNVNALLLGDSALYLCASSTSPTRGYTFGSGTRLTVV.

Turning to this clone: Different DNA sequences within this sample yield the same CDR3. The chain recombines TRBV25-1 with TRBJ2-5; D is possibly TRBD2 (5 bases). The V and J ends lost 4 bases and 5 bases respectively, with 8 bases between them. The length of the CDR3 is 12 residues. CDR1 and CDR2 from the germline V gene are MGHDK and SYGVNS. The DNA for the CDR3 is TGTGCCAGCAGTGCGGGGATGGAGACCCAGTACTTC. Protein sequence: CASSAGMETQYF.

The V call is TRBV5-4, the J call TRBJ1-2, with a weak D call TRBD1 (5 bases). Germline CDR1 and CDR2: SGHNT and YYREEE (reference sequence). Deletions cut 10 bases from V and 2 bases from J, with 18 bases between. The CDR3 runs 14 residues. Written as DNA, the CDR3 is TGTGCCGGGAAGCAGGACACGTTAAACTATGGCTACACCTTC. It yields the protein CAGKQDTLNYGYTF. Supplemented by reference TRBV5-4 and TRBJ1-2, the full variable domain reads ETGVTQSPTHLIKTRGQQVTLRCSSQSGHNTVSWYQQALGQGPQFIFQYYREEENGRGNFPPRFSGLQFPNYSSELNVNALELDDSALYLCAGKQDTLNYGYTFGSGTRLTVV.